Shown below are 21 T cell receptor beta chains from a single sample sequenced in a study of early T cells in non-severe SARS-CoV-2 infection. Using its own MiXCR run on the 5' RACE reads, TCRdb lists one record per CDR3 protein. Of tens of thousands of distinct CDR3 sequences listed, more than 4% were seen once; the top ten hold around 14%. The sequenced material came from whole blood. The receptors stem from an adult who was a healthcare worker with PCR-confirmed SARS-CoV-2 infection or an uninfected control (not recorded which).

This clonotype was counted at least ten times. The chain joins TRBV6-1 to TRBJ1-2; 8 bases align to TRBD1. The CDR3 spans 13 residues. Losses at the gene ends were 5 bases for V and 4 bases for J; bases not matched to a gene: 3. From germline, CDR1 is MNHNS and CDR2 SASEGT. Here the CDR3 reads CASSMDRVYGYTF. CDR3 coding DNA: TGTGCCAGCAGTATGGACAGGGTCTATGGCTACACCTTC.

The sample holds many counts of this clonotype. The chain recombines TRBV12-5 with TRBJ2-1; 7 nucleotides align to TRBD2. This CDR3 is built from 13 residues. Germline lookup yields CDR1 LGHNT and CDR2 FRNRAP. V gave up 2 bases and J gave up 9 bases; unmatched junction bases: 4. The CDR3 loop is CASGLSREAEQFF. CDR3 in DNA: TGTGCTAGTGGTTTGTCCCGGGAGGCTGAGCAGTTCTTC.

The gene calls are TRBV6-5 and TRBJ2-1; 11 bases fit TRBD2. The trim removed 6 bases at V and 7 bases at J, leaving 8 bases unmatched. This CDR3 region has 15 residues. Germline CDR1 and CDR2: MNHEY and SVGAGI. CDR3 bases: TGTGCCAGCAGCCTTACTAGCGGGAGAGTGAATGAGCAGTTCTTC. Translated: CASSLTSGRVNEQFF.

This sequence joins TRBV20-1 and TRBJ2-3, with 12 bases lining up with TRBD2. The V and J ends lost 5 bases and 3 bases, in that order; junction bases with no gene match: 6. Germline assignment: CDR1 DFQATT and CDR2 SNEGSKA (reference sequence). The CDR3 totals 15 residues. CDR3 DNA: TGCAGTGCTTTGACTAGCGGGAGTTGGACAGATACGCAGTATTTT. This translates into CSALTSGSWTDTQYF.

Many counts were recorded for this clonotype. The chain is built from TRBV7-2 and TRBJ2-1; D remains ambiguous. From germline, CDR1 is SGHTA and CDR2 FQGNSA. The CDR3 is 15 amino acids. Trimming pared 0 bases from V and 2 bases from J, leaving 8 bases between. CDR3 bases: TGTGCCAGCAGCTTAGCGGGGAACGCCTACAATGAGCAGTTCTTC. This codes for CASSLAGNAYNEQFF.

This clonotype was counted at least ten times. The CDR3: CASSRDSNYEQYF. CDR3 nucleotides: TGTGCCAGCAGCCGGGACAGCAACTACGAGCAGTACTTC. V usage is TRBV11-3 and J usage is TRBJ2-7, with 7 positions matching TRBD1. CDR3 size: 13 residues. CDR1 and CDR2 (germline): SGHNT, YENEEA. Trimming removed 5 bases from V and 3 bases from J; junction bases left unmatched: 4.

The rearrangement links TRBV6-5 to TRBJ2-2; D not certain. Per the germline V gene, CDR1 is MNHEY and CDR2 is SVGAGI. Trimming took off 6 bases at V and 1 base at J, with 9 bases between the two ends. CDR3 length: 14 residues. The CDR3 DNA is TGTGCCAGCAGAGTGGGATTGAACACCGGGGAGCTGTTTTTT. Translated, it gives CASRVGLNTGELFF.

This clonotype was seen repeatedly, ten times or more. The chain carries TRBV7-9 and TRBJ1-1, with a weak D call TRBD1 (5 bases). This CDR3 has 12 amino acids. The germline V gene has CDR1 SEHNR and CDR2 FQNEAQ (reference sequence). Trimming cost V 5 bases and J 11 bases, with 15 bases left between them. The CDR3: CASSSGQRDAFF. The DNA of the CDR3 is TGTGCCAGCAGCAGCGGACAAAGGGACGCTTTCTTT.

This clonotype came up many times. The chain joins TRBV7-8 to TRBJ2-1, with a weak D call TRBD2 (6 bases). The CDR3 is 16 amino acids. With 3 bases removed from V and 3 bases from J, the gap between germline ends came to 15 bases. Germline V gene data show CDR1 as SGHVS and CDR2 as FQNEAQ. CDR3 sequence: CASSFTGGVHYNEQFF. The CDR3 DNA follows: TGTGCCAGCAGCTTCACCGGCGGGGTCCACTACAATGAGCAGTTCTTC.

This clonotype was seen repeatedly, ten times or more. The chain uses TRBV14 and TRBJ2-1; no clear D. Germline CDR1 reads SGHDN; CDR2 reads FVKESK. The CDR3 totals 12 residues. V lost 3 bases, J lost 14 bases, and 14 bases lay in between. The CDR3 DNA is TGTGCCAGCAGCCAGCAAGGGCTTTGGGAGTTCTTC. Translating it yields CASSQQGLWEFF. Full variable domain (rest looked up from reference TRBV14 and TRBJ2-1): EAGVTQFPSHSVIEKGQTVTLRCDPISGHDNLYWYRRVMGKEIKFLLHFVKESKQDESGMPNNRFLAERTGGTYSTLKVQPAELEDSGVYFCASSQQGLWEFFGPGTRLTVL.

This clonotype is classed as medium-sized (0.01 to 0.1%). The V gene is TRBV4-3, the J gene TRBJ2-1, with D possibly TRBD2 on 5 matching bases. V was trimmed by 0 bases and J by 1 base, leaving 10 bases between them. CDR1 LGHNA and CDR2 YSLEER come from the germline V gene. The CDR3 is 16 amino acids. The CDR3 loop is CASSQEPRGSYNEQFF. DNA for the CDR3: TGCGCCAGCAGCCAAGAACCCCGGGGTTCCTACAATGAGCAGTTCTTC.

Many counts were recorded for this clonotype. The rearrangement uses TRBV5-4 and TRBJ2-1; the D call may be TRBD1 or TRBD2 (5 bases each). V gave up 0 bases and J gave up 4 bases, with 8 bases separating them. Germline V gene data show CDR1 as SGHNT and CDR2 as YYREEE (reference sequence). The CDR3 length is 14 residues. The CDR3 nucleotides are TGTGCCAGCAGCTTGGTGGGGGTGTACAATGAGCAGTTCTTC. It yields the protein CASSLVGVYNEQFF.

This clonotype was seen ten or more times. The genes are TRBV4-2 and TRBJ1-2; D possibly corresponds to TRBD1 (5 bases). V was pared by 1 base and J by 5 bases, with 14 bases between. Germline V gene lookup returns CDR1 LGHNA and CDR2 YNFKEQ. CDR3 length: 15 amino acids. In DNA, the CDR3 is TGTGCCAGCAGCCAAGGGTCCCAGGGAGGATATGGCTACACCTTC. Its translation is CASSQGSQGGYGYTF.

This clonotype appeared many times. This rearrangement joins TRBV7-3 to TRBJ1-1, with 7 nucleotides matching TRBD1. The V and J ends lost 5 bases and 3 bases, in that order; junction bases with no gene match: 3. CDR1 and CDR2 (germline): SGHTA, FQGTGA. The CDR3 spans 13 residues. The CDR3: CASSTDRDTEAFF. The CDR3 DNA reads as TGTGCCAGCAGCACCGACAGGGACACTGAAGCTTTCTTT.

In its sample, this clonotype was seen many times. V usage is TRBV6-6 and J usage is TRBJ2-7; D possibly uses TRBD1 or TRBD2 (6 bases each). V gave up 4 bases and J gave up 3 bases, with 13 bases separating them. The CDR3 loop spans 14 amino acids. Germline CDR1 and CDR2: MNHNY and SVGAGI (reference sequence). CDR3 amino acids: CASSWGAGDYEQYF. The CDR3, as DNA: TGTGCCAGCAGTTGGGGGGCAGGGGACTACGAGCAGTACTTC.

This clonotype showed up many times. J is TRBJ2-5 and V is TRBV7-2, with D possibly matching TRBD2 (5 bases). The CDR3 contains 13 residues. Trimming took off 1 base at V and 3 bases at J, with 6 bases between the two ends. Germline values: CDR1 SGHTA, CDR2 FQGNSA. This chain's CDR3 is CASSLVREETQYF. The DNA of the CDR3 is TGTGCCAGCAGCTTAGTGAGGGAAGAGACCCAGTACTTC.

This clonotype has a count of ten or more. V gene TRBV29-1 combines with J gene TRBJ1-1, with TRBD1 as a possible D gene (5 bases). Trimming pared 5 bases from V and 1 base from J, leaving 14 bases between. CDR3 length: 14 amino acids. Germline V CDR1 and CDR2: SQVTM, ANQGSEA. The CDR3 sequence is CSVWGVESNTEAFF. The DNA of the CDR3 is TGCAGCGTTTGGGGCGTGGAATCGAACACTGAAGCTTTCTTT.

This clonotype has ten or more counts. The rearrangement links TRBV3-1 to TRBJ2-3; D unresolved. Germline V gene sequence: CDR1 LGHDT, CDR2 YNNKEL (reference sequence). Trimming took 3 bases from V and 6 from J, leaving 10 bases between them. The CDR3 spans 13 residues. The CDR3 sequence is CASSQGKLDTQYF. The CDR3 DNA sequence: TGTGCCAGCAGCCAGGGAAAGTTGGATACGCAGTATTTT.

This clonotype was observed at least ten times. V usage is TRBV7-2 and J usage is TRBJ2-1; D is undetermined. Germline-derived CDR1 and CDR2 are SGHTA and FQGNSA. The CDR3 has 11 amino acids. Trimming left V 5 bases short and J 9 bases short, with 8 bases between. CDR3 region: CASSIQIEQFF. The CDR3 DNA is TGTGCCAGCAGCATACAAATTGAGCAGTTCTTC.

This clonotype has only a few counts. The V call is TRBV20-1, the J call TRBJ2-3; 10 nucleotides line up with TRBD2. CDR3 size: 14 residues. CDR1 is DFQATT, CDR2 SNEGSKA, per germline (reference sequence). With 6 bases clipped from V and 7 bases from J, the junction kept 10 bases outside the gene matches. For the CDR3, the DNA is TGCAGTGCCAACCCTAGCGGGAGACAGAATACGCAGTATTTT. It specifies CSANPSGRQNTQYF.

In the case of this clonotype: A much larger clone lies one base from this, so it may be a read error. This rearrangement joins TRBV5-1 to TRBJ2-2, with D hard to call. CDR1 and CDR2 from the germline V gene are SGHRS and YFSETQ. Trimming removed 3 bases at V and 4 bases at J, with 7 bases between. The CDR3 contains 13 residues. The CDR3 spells CASSSVGTGELFF. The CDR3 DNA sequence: TGCGCCAGCAGCTCGGTGGGCACCGGGGAGCTGTTTTTT.